The T cell receptor beta chain under discussion was sequenced for a study of blood T cell repertoires in COVID-19. Study background: The samples span acute and convalescent COVID-19 from the United States, Italy and Spain. Sources were T cells, B-cell-depleted T cells, or PBMCs; the material itself was cDNA or gDNA.

Original handling: Reference gene primer amplification in the assay estimated nucleated cell counts. TCRdb's copy holds only in-frame clones and misses some; the assay was immunoSEQ multiplex PCR. The DNA was the basis for D and trimming; V, J and clone size are from that table. The sample lists about 91,000 clones, 88% occurring once. There are 15 residues in the CDR3. The V gene's germline CDR1 is SGHNT and CDR2 YYREEE (reference sequence). Trimming left V 5 bases short and J 5 bases short, with 20 bases between. The clonotype was recovered from an elderly woman with active COVID-19. V usage is TRBV5-4 and J usage is TRBJ2-7, with D perhaps TRBD1 (6 bases). The sequenced sample consisted of peripheral blood. CDR3 sequence reads: CASSPGTGIYHEQYF. The CDR3 DNA reads TGTGCCAGCAGTCCAGGAACAGGGATCTACCACGAGCAGTACTTC. The full variable domain, in which reference TRBV5-4 and TRBJ2-7 provide the parts outside the CDR3, is ETGVTQSPTHLIKTRGQQVTLRCSSQSGHNTVSWYQQALGQGPQFIFQYYREEENGRGNFPPRFSGLQFPNYSSELNVNALELDDSALYLCASSPGTGIYHEQYFGPGTRLTVT.